The rows below give T cell receptor beta chains drawn from one sample of a study of OX40 agonist ivuxolimab in advanced cancers. Profiling relied on immunoSEQ multiplex PCR, and the TCRdb table lists in-frame clones only, not all of them. The sample holds 70,000 to 75,000 clones, over 75% seen once. The starting material was CD4+ or CD8+ T cells sorted from blood, obtained in a trial of the OX40 agonist ivuxolimab. These receptor sequences come from an adult with an advanced solid tumor such as melanoma, head and neck, liver or kidney cancer. CDR3s include the opening cysteine and the closing phenylalanine or tryptophan.

J: TRBJ1-2
V: TRBV7-2
CDR3: CASSFPNYGYTF

J: TRBJ1-2
V: TRBV5-6
CDR3: CASSPGWETEANYGYTF

J: TRBJ1-1
V: TRBV5-6
CDR3: CASSFYRVDTEAFF

J: TRBJ1-1
V: TRBV6-5
CDR3: CASSYSNTVPGAEAFF

J: TRBJ1-3
V: TRBV14
CDR3: CASSQTGTIYF

J: TRBJ1-1
V: TRBV10-3
CDR3: CATLGQGMNTEAFF

J: TRBJ2-2
V: TRBV7-3
CDR3: CASSLGGGKRGTGELFF

J: TRBJ2-7
V: TRBV7-2
CDR3: CASSPTQGSYEQYF

J: TRBJ2-7
V: TRBV18
CDR3: CASSPGGDPGLYEQYF

J: TRBJ1-6
V: TRBV5-1
CDR3: CASSGGQYLSYNSPLHF

J: TRBJ1-2
V: TRBV30
CDR3: CASTPTAYGYTF

J: TRBJ1-1
V: TRBV6-5
CDR3: CASRAEQGSTEAFF

J: TRBJ2-7
V: TRBV7-9
CDR3: CASSLAGSEQYF

J: TRBJ1-4
V: TRBV5-4
CDR3: CASSLSTRTGSEKLFF

J: TRBJ2-5
V: TRBV5-5
CDR3: CASLPLAGTETQYF

J: TRBJ1-6
V: TRBV5-4
CDR3: CASSLGIASSPLHF

J: TRBJ2-5
V: TRBV11-3
CDR3: CASSPDGLAGSGDF

J: TRBJ2-3
V: TRBV5-1
CDR3: CASSLRGQADTQYF

J: TRBJ2-4
V: TRBV18
CDR3: CASSPGATNIKNIQYF

J: TRBJ1-6
V: TRBV5-6
CDR3: CASSPVDGRNSPLHF

J: TRBJ1-6
V: TRBV30
CDR3: CAWVGPSYNSPLHF

J: TRBJ2-1
V: TRBV6-4
CDR3: CASSDQRDSSSYNEQFF

J: TRBJ1-2
V: TRBV30
CDR3: CAWSVSGMGIYGYTF

J: TRBJ1-1
V: TRBV6-5
CDR3: CASTSFTEAFF

J: TRBJ2-3
V: TRBV15
CDR3: CATSRDPASGGRADTQYF

J: TRBJ2-1
V: TRBV10-3
CDR3: CAINPTGSSYNEQFF

J: TRBJ2-1
V: TRBV4-3
CDR3: CASSARADYTYNEQFF

J: TRBJ2-7
V: TRBV30
CDR3: CAWSVDYEQYF